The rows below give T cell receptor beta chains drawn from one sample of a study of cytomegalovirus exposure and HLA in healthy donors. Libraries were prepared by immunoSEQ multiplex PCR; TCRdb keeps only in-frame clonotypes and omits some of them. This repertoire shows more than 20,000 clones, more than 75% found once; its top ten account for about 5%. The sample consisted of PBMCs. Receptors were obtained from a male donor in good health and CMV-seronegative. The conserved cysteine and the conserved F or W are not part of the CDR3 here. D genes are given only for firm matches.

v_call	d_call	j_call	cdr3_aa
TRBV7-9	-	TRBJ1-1	ASSLDWGRNTEAF
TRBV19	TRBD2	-	ASTPGLAGVPGSYEQY
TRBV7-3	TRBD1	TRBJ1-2	ASSQSPQGLPGYGYT
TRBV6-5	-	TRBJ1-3	ASRSRGFGNTIY
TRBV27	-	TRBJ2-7	ASSLVVDRPYEQY
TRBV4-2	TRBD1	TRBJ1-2	ASSQETGGFENYGYT
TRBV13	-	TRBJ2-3	ASSLLGDNTDTQY
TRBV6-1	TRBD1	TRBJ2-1	ASSEGTGGYNEQF
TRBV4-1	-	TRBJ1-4	ASSQDLATNEKLF
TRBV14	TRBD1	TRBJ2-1	ASSQAFWTGSNSYNEQF
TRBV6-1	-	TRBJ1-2	ASGEGSPADGYT
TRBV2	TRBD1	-	ASSPRTGTGSYEQY
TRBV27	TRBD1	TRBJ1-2	ASSLTGVDGYT
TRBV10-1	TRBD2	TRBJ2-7	ASTLPGLSNEQY
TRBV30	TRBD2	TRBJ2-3	AGSLAGPDTQY
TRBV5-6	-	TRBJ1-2	ASSSTGTDYGYT
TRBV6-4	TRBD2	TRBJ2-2	ASSDTSGQPGELF
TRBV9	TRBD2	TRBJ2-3	ASSPGRLAGTTDTQY
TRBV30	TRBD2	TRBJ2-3	AWGRERGRGGTDTQY
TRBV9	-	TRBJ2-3	ASSVGGPIDTQY
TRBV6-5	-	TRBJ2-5	ASSSRRGQETQY
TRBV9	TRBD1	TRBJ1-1	ASSVRTGFTEAF
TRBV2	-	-	ASSRLQVQSSYEQY
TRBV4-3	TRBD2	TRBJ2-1	ASSQSSGDYNEQF
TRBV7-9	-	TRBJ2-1	ASSPWILADNEQF
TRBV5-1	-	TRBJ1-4	ASSLIHSTNEKLF
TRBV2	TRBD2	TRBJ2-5	ASGGSGETQY
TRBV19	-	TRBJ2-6	ASSLQGPSGANVLT
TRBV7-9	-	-	ASSLSASSYEQY
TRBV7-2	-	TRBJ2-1	ASSLATMLLPWTGNEQF
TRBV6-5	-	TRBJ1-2	ASSPGGVYGYT
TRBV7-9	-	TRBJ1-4	ASSLAQGGEKLF
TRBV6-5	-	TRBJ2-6	ASSYSGSSGANVLT
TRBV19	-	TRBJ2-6	ASSKTRGGLSGANVLT
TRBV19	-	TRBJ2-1	ASSMRVSSSYNEQF
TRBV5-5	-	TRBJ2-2	ASSPTWVTGELF
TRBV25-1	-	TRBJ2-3	ASSSPQGSTDTQY